This T cell receptor (beta chain) appears in the sequencing data of a study of blood T cell repertoires in COVID-19. Libraries were prepared by immunoSEQ multiplex PCR; TCRdb keeps only in-frame clonotypes and omits some of them. The repertoire holds about 74,000 clones, with about 91% as singletons. Unmatched junction bases numbered 8, after V lost 9 bases and J lost 8 bases. CDR1 is WNHNN and CDR2 is SYGVQD in the germline V gene (reference sequence). This CDR3 comprises 14 residues. The sequence came from an elderly woman with active or convalescent COVID-19. This rearrangement joins TRBV10-1 to TRBJ1-6, with 9 bases matching TRBD1. Sequenced material: peripheral blood. This CDR3 is CASWRTGADSPLHF. CDR3 in DNA: TGCGCCAGTTGGAGGACAGGGGCTGATTCACCCCTCCACTTT.